This record concerns one T cell receptor (beta chain) sequence. This entry belongs to a study of technical replicates of blood from a handful of donors. Profiled with immunoSEQ multiplex PCR; TCRdb holds only in-frame clones, not every one. The data contain fewer than 110,000 clones, roughly 95% of them singletons. The CDR3 has 17 residues. From germline, CDR1 is SGHTA and CDR2 FQGNSA. The V gene lost 5 bases and the J gene lost 4 bases, with 21 bases spanning the gap. The sample consisted of T cells isolated from PBMCs. The chain has TRBV7-2 and TRBJ1-3; D not certain. This receptor was obtained from a human donor in good health. CDR3 in DNA: TGTGCCAGCAGCCCCCTAGGTCCCCTGTACGGCGGAAACACCATATATTTT. This codes for CASSPLGPLYGGNTIYF.